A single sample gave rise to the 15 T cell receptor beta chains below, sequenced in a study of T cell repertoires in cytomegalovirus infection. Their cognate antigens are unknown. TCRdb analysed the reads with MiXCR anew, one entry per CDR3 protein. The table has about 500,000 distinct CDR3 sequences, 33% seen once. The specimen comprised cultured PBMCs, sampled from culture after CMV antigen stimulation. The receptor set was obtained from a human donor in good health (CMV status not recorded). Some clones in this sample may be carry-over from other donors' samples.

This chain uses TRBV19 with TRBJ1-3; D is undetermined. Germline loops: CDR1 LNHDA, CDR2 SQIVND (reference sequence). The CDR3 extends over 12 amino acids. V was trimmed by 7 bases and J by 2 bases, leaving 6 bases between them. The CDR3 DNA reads TGTGCCAGTACCCGCCCTGGAAACACCATATATTTT. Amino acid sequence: CASTRPGNTIYF.

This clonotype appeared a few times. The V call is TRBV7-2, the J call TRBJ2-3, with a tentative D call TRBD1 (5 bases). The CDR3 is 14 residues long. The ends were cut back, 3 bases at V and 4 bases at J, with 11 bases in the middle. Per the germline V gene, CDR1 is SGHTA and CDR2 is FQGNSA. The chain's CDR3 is CASSFRRVADTQYF. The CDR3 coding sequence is TGTGCCAGCAGCTTCCGCAGGGTGGCAGATACGCAGTATTTT. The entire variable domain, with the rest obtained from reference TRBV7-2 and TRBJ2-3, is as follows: GAGVSQSPSNKVTEKGKDVELRCDPISGHTALYWYRQSLGQGLEFLIYFQGNSAPDKSGLPSDRFSAERTGGSVSTLTIQRTQQEDSAVYLCASSFRRVADTQYFGPGTRLTVL.

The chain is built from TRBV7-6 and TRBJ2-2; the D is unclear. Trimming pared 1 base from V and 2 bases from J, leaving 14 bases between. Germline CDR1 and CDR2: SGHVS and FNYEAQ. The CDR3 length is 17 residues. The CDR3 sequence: CASSLVSGFVNTGELFF. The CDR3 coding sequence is TGTGCCAGCAGCTTAGTTTCCGGGTTTGTTAACACCGGGGAGCTGTTTTTT.

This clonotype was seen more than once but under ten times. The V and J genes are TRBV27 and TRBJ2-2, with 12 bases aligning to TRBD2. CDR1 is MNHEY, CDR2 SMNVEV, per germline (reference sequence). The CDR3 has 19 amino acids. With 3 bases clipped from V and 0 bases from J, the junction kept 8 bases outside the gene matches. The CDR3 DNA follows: TGTGCCAGCAGTTTGCTAGGACTAGCGGGACCCGCGAACACCGGGGAGCTGTTTTTT. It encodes CASSLLGLAGPANTGELFF.

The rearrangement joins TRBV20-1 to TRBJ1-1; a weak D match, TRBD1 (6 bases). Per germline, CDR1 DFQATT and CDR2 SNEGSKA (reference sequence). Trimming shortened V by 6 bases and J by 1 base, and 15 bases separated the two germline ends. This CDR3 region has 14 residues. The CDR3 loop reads CSAMDSATNTEAFF. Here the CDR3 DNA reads TGCAGTGCCATGGACAGCGCAACGAACACTGAAGCTTTCTTT.

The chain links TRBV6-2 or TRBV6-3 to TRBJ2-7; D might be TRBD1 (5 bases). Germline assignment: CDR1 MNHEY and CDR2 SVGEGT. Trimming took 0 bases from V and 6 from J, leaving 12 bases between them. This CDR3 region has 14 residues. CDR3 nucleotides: TGTGCCAGCAGTTACTCGGGGCCGTCCGCCGAGCAGTACTTC. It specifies CASSYSGPSAEQYF.

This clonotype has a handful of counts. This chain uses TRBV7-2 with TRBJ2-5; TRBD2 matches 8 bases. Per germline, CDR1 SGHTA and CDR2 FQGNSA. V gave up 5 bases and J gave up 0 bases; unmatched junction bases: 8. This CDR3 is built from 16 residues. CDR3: CASSRVVAGYQETQYF. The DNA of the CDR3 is TGTGCCAGCAGCCGAGTAGTAGCGGGGTACCAAGAGACCCAGTACTTC.

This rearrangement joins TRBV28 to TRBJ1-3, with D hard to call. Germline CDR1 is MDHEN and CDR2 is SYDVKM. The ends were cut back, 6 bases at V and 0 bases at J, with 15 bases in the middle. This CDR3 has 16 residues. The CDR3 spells CASRAPQVHSGNTIYF. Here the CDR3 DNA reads TGTGCCAGCAGAGCCCCTCAGGTGCACTCTGGAAACACCATATATTTT.

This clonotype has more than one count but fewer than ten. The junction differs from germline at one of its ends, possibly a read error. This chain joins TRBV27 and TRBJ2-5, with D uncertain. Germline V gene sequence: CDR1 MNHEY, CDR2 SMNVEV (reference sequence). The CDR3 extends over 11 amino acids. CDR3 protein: CAKASQGTQYF. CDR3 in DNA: TGTGCCAAAGCAAGTCAAGGGACCCAGTACTTC.

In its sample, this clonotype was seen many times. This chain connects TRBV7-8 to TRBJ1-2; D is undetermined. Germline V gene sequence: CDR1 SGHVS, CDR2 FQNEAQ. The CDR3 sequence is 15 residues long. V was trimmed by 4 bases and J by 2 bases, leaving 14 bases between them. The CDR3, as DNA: TGTGCCAGCAGCTCCGCCTGGAGAGTAAACTATGGCTACACCTTC. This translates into CASSSAWRVNYGYTF.

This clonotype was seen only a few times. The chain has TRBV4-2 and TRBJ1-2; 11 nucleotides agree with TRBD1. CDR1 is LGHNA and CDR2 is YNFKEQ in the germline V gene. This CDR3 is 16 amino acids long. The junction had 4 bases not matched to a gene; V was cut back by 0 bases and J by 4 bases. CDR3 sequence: CASSQEGTGGLYGYTF. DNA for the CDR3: TGTGCCAGCAGCCAAGAAGGGACAGGGGGTCTCTATGGCTACACCTTC.

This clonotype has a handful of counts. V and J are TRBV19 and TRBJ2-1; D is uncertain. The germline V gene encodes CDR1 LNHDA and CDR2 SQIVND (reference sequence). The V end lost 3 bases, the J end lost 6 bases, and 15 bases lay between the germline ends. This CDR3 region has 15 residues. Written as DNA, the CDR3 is TGTGCCAGTAGTATGGACCGTCTTACCTCCAATGAGCAGTTCTTC. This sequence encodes CASSMDRLTSNEQFF. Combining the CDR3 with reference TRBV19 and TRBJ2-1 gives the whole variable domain DGGITQSPKYLFRKEGQNVTLSCEQNLNHDAMYWYRQDPGQGLRLIYYSQIVNDFQKGDIAEGYSVSREKKESFPLTVTSAQKNPTAFYLCASSMDRLTSNEQFFGPGTRLTVL.

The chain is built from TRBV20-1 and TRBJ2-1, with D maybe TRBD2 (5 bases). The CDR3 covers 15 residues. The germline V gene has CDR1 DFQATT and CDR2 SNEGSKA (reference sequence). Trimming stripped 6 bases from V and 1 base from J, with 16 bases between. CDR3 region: CSAEDGTRSYNEQFF. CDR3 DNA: TGCAGTGCCGAGGACGGAACTAGGTCCTACAATGAGCAGTTCTTC.

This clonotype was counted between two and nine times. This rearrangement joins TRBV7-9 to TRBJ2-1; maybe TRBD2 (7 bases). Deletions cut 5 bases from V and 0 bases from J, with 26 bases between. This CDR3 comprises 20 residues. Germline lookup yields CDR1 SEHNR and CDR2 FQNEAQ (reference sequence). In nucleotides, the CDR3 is TGTGCCAGCAGCCCCATGGGGGGGGCATCCGGCCTAAGCTCCTACAATGAGCAGTTCTTC. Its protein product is CASSPMGGASGLSSYNEQFF.

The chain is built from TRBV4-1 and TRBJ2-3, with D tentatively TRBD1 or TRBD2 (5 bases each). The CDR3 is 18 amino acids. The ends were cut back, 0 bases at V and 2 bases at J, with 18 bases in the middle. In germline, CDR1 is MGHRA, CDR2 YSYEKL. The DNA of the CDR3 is TGCGCCAGCAGCCAAGAAAGTTACGGGGACCCAGACACAGATACGCAGTATTTT. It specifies CASSQESYGDPDTDTQYF.